Included here is one T cell receptor beta chain sequence, with context. Repertoires were generated with immunoSEQ multiplex PCR, while TCRdb's copy carries only in-frame clones and drops some. The data show 250,000 or so clones, with approximately 86% seen just once and about 5% held by the top ten. This entry belongs to a study of blood T cell repertoires in COVID-19. Study background: Samples taken during acute and convalescent COVID-19 were collected in the United States, Italy and Spain. In each case, the material was cDNA or gDNA derived from T cells, B-cell-depleted T cells, or PBMCs.

Germline CDR1 is SGHTA and CDR2 is FQGTGA. Germline trimming cut 3 bases from V and 4 bases from J; bases unmatched to any gene: 8. The CDR3 is 16 amino acids. The source is a woman aged 55-69 years with COVID-19, enrolled during active disease. The sequenced sample was peripheral blood. This sequence joins TRBV7-3 and TRBJ2-1; 8 bases match TRBD2. CDR3: CASSLAGLAAYNEQFF. CDR3 bases: TGTGCCAGCAGCTTGGCCGGACTAGCAGCATACAATGAGCAGTTCTTC.